The 12 T cell receptor beta chains listed next were all sequenced from one sample in a study of control samples from healthy donors and cancer patients. Here immunoSEQ multiplex PCR was the method, and the copy in TCRdb shows in-frame clones only, minus some. This sample has some 5,600 clones, with 84% found just once. Sequencing input: formalin-fixed, paraffin-embedded tissue. The receptors derive from a female donor with lung cancer.

V usage is TRBV27 and J usage is TRBJ2-7, with 7 bases matching TRBD1. The CDR3 loop spans 13 amino acids. V dropped 3 bases and J dropped 3; count of bases not matched to a gene: 2. Germline-derived CDR1 and CDR2 are MNHEY and SMNVEV (reference sequence). CDR3 residues: CASSFRQGYEQYF. The CDR3 DNA reads as TGTGCCAGCAGTTTCAGACAGGGCTACGAGCAGTACTTC.

This chain links TRBV6-5 with TRBJ2-1; the D is unclear. The CDR3 sequence is 13 residues long. V was trimmed by 2 bases and J by 10 bases, leaving 12 bases between them. Germline V lookup: CDR1 MNHEY, CDR2 SVGAGI. For the CDR3, the DNA is TGTGCCAGCAGTTACACCCTAGACCGGGAGCAGTTCTTC. Translating gives CASSYTLDREQFF.

The rearrangement joins TRBV11-2 to TRBJ2-7; 7 nucleotides align to TRBD2. V trimming: 5 bases; J trimming: 9 bases; junction bases outside the gene matches: 10. The CDR3 has 13 residues. Germline V lookup: CDR1 SGHAT, CDR2 FQNNGV. CDR3 in DNA: TGTGCCAGCAGCCTCCTAGCGGACGCTGCGCAGTACTTC. Translation gives CASSLLADAAQYF.

This clone was seen just once. The V call is TRBV4-1, the J call TRBJ1-2; a weak D match, TRBD1 (6 bases). There are 14 residues in the CDR3. The germline V gene has CDR1 MGHRA and CDR2 YSYEKL. V gave up 0 bases and J gave up 7 bases, with 12 bases separating them. Here the CDR3 DNA reads TGCGCCAGCAGCCAAGATGGGGGCCTTTCTGGCTACACCTTC. Translating it yields CASSQDGGLSGYTF.

This chain links TRBV12-3 or TRBV12-4 with TRBJ2-5, with D unresolved. There are 13 residues in the CDR3. V lost 3 bases and J lost 0, with 5 bases in between. Written as DNA, the CDR3 is TGTGCCAGCAGTTTCGGTGACCAAGAGACCCAGTACTTC. It translates to CASSFGDQETQYF.

The chain has TRBV7-9 and TRBJ1-4, with unresolved D. V shed 5 bases and J shed 5 bases, with 6 bases lying between them. The CDR3 contains 12 residues. The germline gives CDR1 SEHNR, CDR2 FQNEAQ (reference sequence). CDR3 sequence: CASSEVNEKLFF. CDR3 DNA: TGTGCCAGCAGCGAAGTAAATGAAAAACTGTTTTTT.

The chain joins TRBV4-1 to TRBJ2-7; D is undetermined. Trimming stripped 1 base from V and 6 bases from J, with 22 bases between. The length of the CDR3 is 17 residues. From germline, CDR1 is MGHRA and CDR2 YSYEKL. The CDR3 region has the DNA TGCGCCAGCAGCCAAGTTGATTTAGGACGACCTCCCCTCGAGCAGTACTTC. Amino acid sequence: CASSQVDLGRPPLEQYF.

This clone was seen a single time. The rearrangement joins TRBV11-3 to TRBJ1-2, with 8 bases fitting TRBD1. With 5 bases clipped from V and 6 bases from J, the junction kept 5 bases outside the gene matches. From germline, CDR1 is SGHNT and CDR2 YENEEA. This CDR3 spans 13 amino acids. In DNA, the CDR3 is TGTGCCAGCAGCCAGGACAGGGTTGATGGCTACACCTTC. It yields the protein CASSQDRVDGYTF.

This rearrangement joins TRBV12-2 to TRBJ2-7; the table's D call TRBD1 went unverified against the DNA. TRBV12-2 constitutes a pseudogene. The CDR3 is made up of 15 amino acids. The chain's CDR3 is CANRLVKNTFYEQYF. In DNA form, the CDR3 reads TGTGCAAATCGCTTAGTGAAAAACACCTTCTACGAGCAGTACTTC.

The V call is TRBV10-3, the J call TRBJ1-2; D perhaps matches TRBD1 (5 bases). The CDR3 loop spans 13 amino acids. In germline, CDR1 is ENHRY, CDR2 SYGVKD. V was shortened by 8 bases and J by 0 bases, with 10 bases between the two germline ends. The CDR3 nucleotides are TGTGCCATCCGAGGGGCCGCTAACTATGGCTACACCTTC. Translated, it gives CAIRGAANYGYTF.

The chain is built from TRBV5-8 and TRBJ2-7; 8 nucleotides line up with TRBD1. V was pared by 1 base and J by 2 bases, with 8 bases of the junction left unmatched. This CDR3 is 16 amino acids long. Germline values: CDR1 SGHTS, CDR2 YDEGEE. The CDR3, as DNA: TGTGCCAGCAGCTTGCCCCACTCGGACAGGGCCTACGAGCAGTACTTC. Protein: CASSLPHSDRAYEQYF.

The chain couples TRBV19 to TRBJ1-5, with D unclear. V was shortened by 0 bases and J by 7 bases, with 19 bases between the two germline ends. The CDR3 consists of 17 residues. CDR1 and CDR2 (germline): LNHDA, SQIVND (reference sequence). CDR3 nucleotide sequence: TGTGCCAGTAGTATAGAGCAGGATCTAACACATTCGCAGCCCCAGCATTTT. Its protein product is CASSIEQDLTHSQPQHF.